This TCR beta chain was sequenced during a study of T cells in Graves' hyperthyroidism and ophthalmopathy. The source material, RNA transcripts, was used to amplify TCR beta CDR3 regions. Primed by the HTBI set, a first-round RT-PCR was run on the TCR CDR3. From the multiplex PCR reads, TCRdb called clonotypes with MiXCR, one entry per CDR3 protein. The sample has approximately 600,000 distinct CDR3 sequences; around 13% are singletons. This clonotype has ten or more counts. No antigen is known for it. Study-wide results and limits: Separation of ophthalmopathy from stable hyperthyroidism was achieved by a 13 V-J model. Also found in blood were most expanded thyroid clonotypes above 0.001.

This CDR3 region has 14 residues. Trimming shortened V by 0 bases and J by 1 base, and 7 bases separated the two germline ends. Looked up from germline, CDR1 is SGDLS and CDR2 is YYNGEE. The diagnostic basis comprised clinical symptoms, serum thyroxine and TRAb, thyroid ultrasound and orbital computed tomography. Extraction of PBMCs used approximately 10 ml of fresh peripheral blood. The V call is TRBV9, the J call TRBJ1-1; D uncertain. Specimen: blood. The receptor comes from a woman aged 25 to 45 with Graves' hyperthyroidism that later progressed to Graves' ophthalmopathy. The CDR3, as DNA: TGTGCCAGCAGCGTAGCTACATGGAACACTGAAGCTTTCTTT. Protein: CASSVATWNTEAFF.